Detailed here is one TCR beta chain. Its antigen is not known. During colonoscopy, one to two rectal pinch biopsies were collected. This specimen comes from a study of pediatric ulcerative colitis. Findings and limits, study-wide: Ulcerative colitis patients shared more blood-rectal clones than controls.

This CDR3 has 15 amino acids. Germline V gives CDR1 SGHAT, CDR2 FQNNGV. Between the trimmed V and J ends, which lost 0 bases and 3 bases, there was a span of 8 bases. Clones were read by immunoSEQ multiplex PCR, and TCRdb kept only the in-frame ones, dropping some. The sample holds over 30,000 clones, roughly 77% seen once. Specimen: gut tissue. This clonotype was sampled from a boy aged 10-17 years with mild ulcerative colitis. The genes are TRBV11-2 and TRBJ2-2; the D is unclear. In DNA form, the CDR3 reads TGTGCCAGCAGCTTAGACAGCCTTTACACCGGGGAGCTGTTTTTT. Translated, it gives CASSLDSLYTGELFF.